The entry below describes one T cell receptor (beta chain). Its antigen is unknown. This specimen comes from a study of OX40 agonist ivuxolimab in advanced cancers. Measured with immunoSEQ multiplex PCR; TCRdb has only the in-frame clones, and not every one. The sample includes tens of thousands of clones, under 85% of them seen just once. The study, taken as a whole, reports: Clonal expansion from baseline to week 6 occurred in both CD4+ and CD8+ T cells. There were, on average, more expanded clones in CD8+ T cells than in CD4+.

The origin of this receptor is an adult with an advanced solid tumor such as melanoma, head and neck, liver or kidney cancer. Sequenced material: CD4+ or CD8+ T cells sorted from blood, taken in a trial of the OX40 agonist ivuxolimab.

CDR3 residues: CASSSEGTLNQPQHF. The CDR3 bases are TGTGCCAGCAGCTCCGAGGGGACACTGAATCAGCCCCAGCATTTT. The chain joins TRBV7-8 to TRBJ1-5; possibly TRBD1 for D (6 bases). Germline V gene sequence: CDR1 SGHVS, CDR2 FQNEAQ. Between the trimmed V and J ends, which lost 4 bases and 4 bases, there was a span of 14 bases. The CDR3 runs to 15 residues.